This is a list of T cell receptor beta chains from one sample in a study of blood T cell repertoires in COVID-19. Generated by immunoSEQ multiplex PCR, the TCRdb table keeps only in-frame clones and is missing some. Of about 170,000 clones listed, 88% are singletons. The sample was peripheral blood. The receptors were gathered from a man aged 50 or older who had recovered from COVID-19. Both conserved end residues are part of each CDR3. The D gene is left open where the match is weak. Some rows mark clone size as missing; the rest say once, few, many or name a class of expanded clone.

j_call: TRBJ1-1
d_call: .
cdr3_length: 12
clone_size: .
v_call: TRBV2
cdr3_nt: TGTGCCAGCAGACAGGGGAACACTGAAGCTTTCTTT
cdr3_aa: CASRQGNTEAFF

j_call: TRBJ1-3
d_call: .
cdr3_length: 16
clone_size: .
v_call: TRBV6-2/TRBV6-3
cdr3_nt: TGTGCCAGCAGTGACCCGGGACACTCCTCTGGAAACACCATATATTTT
cdr3_aa: CASSDPGHSSGNTIYF

j_call: TRBJ2-5
d_call: .
cdr3_length: 17
clone_size: .
v_call: TRBV12-2
cdr3_nt: TGTGCAAGTCGATCCGAAGGACTAGCGGGGCTACAAGAGACCCAGTACTTC
cdr3_aa: CASRSEGLAGLQETQYF

j_call: TRBJ1-5
d_call: .
cdr3_length: 16
clone_size: .
v_call: TRBV12-2
cdr3_nt: TGTGCAAGTCGCATTCCTCCAGGGGATTTCAATCAGCCCCAGCATTTT
cdr3_aa: CASRIPPGDFNQPQHF

j_call: TRBJ1-1
d_call: .
cdr3_length: 14
clone_size: .
v_call: TRBV7-2
cdr3_nt: TGTGCCAGCAGCTTTGGAGGGAGGGGCACTGAAGCTTTCTTT
cdr3_aa: CASSFGGRGTEAFF

j_call: TRBJ1-2
d_call: .
cdr3_length: 13
clone_size: .
v_call: TRBV30
cdr3_nt: TGTGCCTGGAGTGTTGGTCCAAAGGGGGGCTACACCTTC
cdr3_aa: CAWSVGPKGGYTF

j_call: TRBJ2-3
d_call: .
cdr3_length: 18
clone_size: .
v_call: TRBV5-4
cdr3_nt: TGTGCCAGCAGCTTGGTATCTTCGCGGGGCCTACCCACAGATACGCAGTATTTT
cdr3_aa: CASSLVSSRGLPTDTQYF

j_call: TRBJ1-2
d_call: TRBD1
cdr3_length: 13
clone_size: few
v_call: TRBV12-3/TRBV12-4
cdr3_nt: TGTGCCAGCAGTCGACAGGGGAACCAGGGATATACCTTC
cdr3_aa: CASSRQGNQGYTF

j_call: TRBJ1-4
d_call: TRBD1
cdr3_length: 16
clone_size: .
v_call: TRBV4-3
cdr3_nt: TGCGCCAGCAGCCACCGCCGGGACAGGGTTAATGAAAAACTGTTTTTT
cdr3_aa: CASSHRRDRVNEKLFF

j_call: TRBJ2-7
d_call: TRBD2
cdr3_length: 16
clone_size: once
v_call: TRBV7-9
cdr3_nt: TGTGCCAGCAGCCCAATTACTAGCGGGAGGGTCTACGAGCAGTACTTC
cdr3_aa: CASSPITSGRVYEQYF

j_call: TRBJ2-2
d_call: TRBD1
cdr3_length: 14
clone_size: .
v_call: TRBV19
cdr3_nt: TGTGCCAGTAGTCAGGGGGCAGGTGCCGGGGAGCTGTTTTTT
cdr3_aa: CASSQGAGAGELFF

j_call: TRBJ2-2
d_call: TRBD2
cdr3_length: 15
clone_size: .
v_call: TRBV29-1
cdr3_nt: TGCAGCGTTGACCTTAGCGGGGGAACCACCGGGGAGCTGTTTTTT
cdr3_aa: CSVDLSGGTTGELFF

j_call: TRBJ1-2
d_call: .
cdr3_length: 15
clone_size: .
v_call: TRBV6-1
cdr3_nt: TGTGCCAGCAGTGAAGCCTTCGGGGGTAGCTATGGCTACACCTTC
cdr3_aa: CASSEAFGGSYGYTF

j_call: TRBJ2-1
d_call: TRBD2
cdr3_length: 13
clone_size: .
v_call: TRBV10-1
cdr3_nt: TGCGCCAGCAGTAAGACTAGCATTGGTGAGCAGTTCTTC
cdr3_aa: CASSKTSIGEQFF

j_call: TRBJ2-5
d_call: .
cdr3_length: 12
clone_size: once
v_call: TRBV10-3
cdr3_nt: TGTGCCATCAGTGAGTCTTCTGAGACCCAGTACTTC
cdr3_aa: CAISESSETQYF

j_call: TRBJ1-1
d_call: TRBD1
cdr3_length: 16
clone_size: .
v_call: TRBV7-2
cdr3_nt: TGTGCCAGCAGCTTGTTTACAGGGGCCCTGAACACTGAAGCTTTCTTT
cdr3_aa: CASSLFTGALNTEAFF

j_call: TRBJ1-1
d_call: .
cdr3_length: 14
clone_size: .
v_call: TRBV5-1
cdr3_nt: TGCGCCAGCAGCTTGGCGGGATCGAACACTGAAGCTTTCTTT
cdr3_aa: CASSLAGSNTEAFF

j_call: TRBJ2-3
d_call: TRBD1
cdr3_length: 14
clone_size: few
v_call: TRBV4-1
cdr3_nt: TGCGCCAGCAGCCCGGGACAGGGGACAGATACGCAGTATTTT
cdr3_aa: CASSPGQGTDTQYF

j_call: TRBJ1-1
d_call: TRBD1
cdr3_length: 13
clone_size: .
v_call: TRBV12-3/TRBV12-4
cdr3_nt: TGTGCCAGCAGGCAAGGACAGGGGCTCGAAGCTTTCTTT
cdr3_aa: CASRQGQGLEAFF

j_call: TRBJ2-5
d_call: TRBD2
cdr3_length: 15
clone_size: once
v_call: TRBV5-1
cdr3_nt: TGCGCCAGCAGCCCCAAGGGACTAGAGGCGGAGACCCAGTACTTC
cdr3_aa: CASSPKGLEAETQYF

j_call: TRBJ2-7
d_call: TRBD1
cdr3_length: 14
clone_size: .
v_call: TRBV18
cdr3_nt: TGTGCCAGCTCACCACCGGGACAGGGTTACGAGCAGTACTTC
cdr3_aa: CASSPPGQGYEQYF

j_call: TRBJ2-3
d_call: .
cdr3_length: 17
clone_size: .
v_call: TRBV5-5
cdr3_nt: TGTGCCAGCAGCTTGAAGTTACCCACGTCGAGCGCAGATACGCAGTATTTT
cdr3_aa: CASSLKLPTSSADTQYF

j_call: TRBJ1-5
d_call: .
cdr3_length: 14
clone_size: .
v_call: TRBV7-9
cdr3_nt: TGTGCCAGCAGCTTAGCCGGACTTAATCAGCCCCAGCATTTT
cdr3_aa: CASSLAGLNQPQHF

j_call: TRBJ1-5
d_call: .
cdr3_length: 14
clone_size: .
v_call: TRBV13
cdr3_nt: TGTGCCAGCAGCCTGGGCCCAGGGTCCCAGCCCCAGCATTTT
cdr3_aa: CASSLGPGSQPQHF

j_call: TRBJ1-6
d_call: TRBD1
cdr3_length: 14
clone_size: .
v_call: TRBV6-5
cdr3_nt: TGTGCCAGCAGCAGACAGGGCTATAATTCACCCCTCCACTTT
cdr3_aa: CASSRQGYNSPLHF

j_call: TRBJ2-7
d_call: TRBD1
cdr3_length: 15
clone_size: .
v_call: TRBV7-3
cdr3_nt: TGTGCCAGCAGCTTAACAGGGGGACAGGGCTACGAGCAGTACTTC
cdr3_aa: CASSLTGGQGYEQYF

j_call: TRBJ1-2
d_call: .
cdr3_length: 14
clone_size: .
v_call: TRBV6-5
cdr3_nt: TGTGCCAGCAGCATTACAAGGAGGGTCTATGGCTACACCTTC
cdr3_aa: CASSITRRVYGYTF

j_call: TRBJ2-4
d_call: TRBD2
cdr3_length: 16
clone_size: .
v_call: TRBV24-1
cdr3_nt: TGTGCCACCAGTGAAATAGCGGGAGTGTCCGGGAACATTCAGTACTTC
cdr3_aa: CATSEIAGVSGNIQYF

j_call: TRBJ1-1
d_call: .
cdr3_length: 15
clone_size: few
v_call: TRBV5-5
cdr3_nt: TGTGCCAGCAGTTATGGAGCCAGGGAAGCCACTGAAGCTTTCTTT
cdr3_aa: CASSYGAREATEAFF

j_call: TRBJ1-1
d_call: .
cdr3_length: 13
clone_size: few
v_call: TRBV3-1/TRBV3-2
cdr3_nt: TGTGCCAGCAGTGTACAGGGGAACACTGAAGCTTTCTTT
cdr3_aa: CASSVQGNTEAFF

j_call: TRBJ2-3
d_call: .
cdr3_length: 16
clone_size: .
v_call: TRBV7-9
cdr3_nt: TGTGCCAGCAGCAAGTACCCCGGGACACTAACAGATACGCAGTATTTT
cdr3_aa: CASSKYPGTLTDTQYF

j_call: TRBJ1-2
d_call: .
cdr3_length: 15
clone_size: .
v_call: TRBV29-1
cdr3_nt: TGCAGCGTCTCCCAAGGGTCGGGGGGCGGCGATGGCTACACCTTC
cdr3_aa: CSVSQGSGGGDGYTF

j_call: TRBJ2-7
d_call: TRBD2
cdr3_length: 15
clone_size: .
v_call: TRBV11-3
cdr3_nt: TGTGCCAGCAGCTTCGGGCGGGAGGGCCCCTACGAGCAGTACTTC
cdr3_aa: CASSFGREGPYEQYF

j_call: TRBJ2-2
d_call: .
cdr3_length: 15
clone_size: .
v_call: TRBV28
cdr3_nt: TGTGCCAGCATTCCCTCAGGGGTCCGTGACGGGGAGCTGTTTTTT
cdr3_aa: CASIPSGVRDGELFF

j_call: TRBJ2-1
d_call: .
cdr3_length: 15
clone_size: .
v_call: TRBV12-5
cdr3_nt: TGTGCTAGTGGTTTGTCGGGGGTCTCCTACAATGAGCAGTTCTTC
cdr3_aa: CASGLSGVSYNEQFF

j_call: TRBJ2-5
d_call: TRBD1
cdr3_length: 15
clone_size: .
v_call: TRBV15
cdr3_nt: TGTGCCACCAGCAGGGACAGGGGGCACCAAGAGACCCAGTACTTC
cdr3_aa: CATSRDRGHQETQYF

j_call: TRBJ2-5
d_call: .
cdr3_length: 14
clone_size: .
v_call: TRBV2
cdr3_nt: TGTGCCAGCATAGCCGGGAGCGGTGAGGAGACCCAGTACTTC
cdr3_aa: CASIAGSGEETQYF

j_call: TRBJ2-7
d_call: TRBD2
cdr3_length: 15
clone_size: .
v_call: TRBV9
cdr3_nt: TGTGCCAGCAGCGTAGCTGGCGGGGGGGCTGACGAGCAGTACTTC
cdr3_aa: CASSVAGGGADEQYF

j_call: TRBJ1-1
d_call: .
cdr3_length: 16
clone_size: .
v_call: TRBV5-4
cdr3_nt: TGTGCCAGCAGCTCCTACAGGGAAGATTTGAACACTGAAGCTTTCTTT
cdr3_aa: CASSSYREDLNTEAFF

j_call: TRBJ2-7
d_call: TRBD2
cdr3_length: 14
clone_size: .
v_call: TRBV19
cdr3_nt: TGTGCCAGTACTACTAGCGGGGAATCCTACGAGCAGTACTTC
cdr3_aa: CASTTSGESYEQYF

j_call: TRBJ1-6
d_call: .
cdr3_length: 14
clone_size: .
v_call: TRBV30
cdr3_nt: TGTGCCTGGAGTCTCCTAGGTATCGGGTCACCCCTCCACTTT
cdr3_aa: CAWSLLGIGSPLHF

j_call: TRBJ2-7
d_call: .
cdr3_length: 14
clone_size: once
v_call: TRBV5-1
cdr3_nt: TGCGCCAGCAGCTTAGGACAGTATCCCGGCGAGCAGTACTTC
cdr3_aa: CASSLGQYPGEQYF

j_call: TRBJ2-5
d_call: TRBD2
cdr3_length: 16
clone_size: .
v_call: TRBV11-2
cdr3_nt: TGTGCCAGCAGACCCGGGACTAGCGGGGGGGAAGAGACCCAGTACTTC
cdr3_aa: CASRPGTSGGEETQYF

j_call: TRBJ2-1
d_call: .
cdr3_length: 14
clone_size: .
v_call: TRBV2
cdr3_nt: TGTGCCAGCAGTGAAGTGCCGACTGTCAATGAGCAGTTCTTC
cdr3_aa: CASSEVPTVNEQFF

j_call: TRBJ1-4
d_call: .
cdr3_length: 16
clone_size: .
v_call: TRBV9
cdr3_nt: TGTGCCAGCAGCATAACAGGACAGTCGTTTAATGAAAAACTGTTTTTT
cdr3_aa: CASSITGQSFNEKLFF

j_call: TRBJ2-6
d_call: TRBD1
cdr3_length: 18
clone_size: few
v_call: TRBV27
cdr3_nt: TGTGCCAGCAGTCCAGAGGGACAGGGGTTCACTGGGGCCAACGTCCTGACTTTC
cdr3_aa: CASSPEGQGFTGANVLTF

j_call: TRBJ2-1
d_call: TRBD2
cdr3_length: 16
clone_size: once
v_call: TRBV7-2
cdr3_nt: TGTGCCAGCAGCTTAGTGTTCGCGGGGGGCATAAATGAGCAGTTCTTC
cdr3_aa: CASSLVFAGGINEQFF